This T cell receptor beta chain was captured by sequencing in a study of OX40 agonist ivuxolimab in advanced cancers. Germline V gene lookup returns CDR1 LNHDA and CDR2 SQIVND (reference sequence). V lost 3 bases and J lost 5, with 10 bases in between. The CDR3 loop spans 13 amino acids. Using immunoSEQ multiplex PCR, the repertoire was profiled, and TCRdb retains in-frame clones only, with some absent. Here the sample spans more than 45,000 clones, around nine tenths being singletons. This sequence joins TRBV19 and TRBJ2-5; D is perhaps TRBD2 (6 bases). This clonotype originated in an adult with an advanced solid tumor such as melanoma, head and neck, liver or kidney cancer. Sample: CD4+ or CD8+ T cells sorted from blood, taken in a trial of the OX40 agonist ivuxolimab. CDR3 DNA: TGTGCCAGTAGTATGGCGGGAATGGAGACCCAGTACTTC. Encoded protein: CASSMAGMETQYF.